A selection of T cell receptor beta chains follows, all from one sample in a study of cytomegalovirus exposure and HLA in healthy donors. The protocol was immunoSEQ multiplex PCR, while the TCRdb copy is restricted to in-frame clones and leaves out a portion. The sample carries around 270,000 clones, 80% recorded once. Specimen: PBMCs. The origin of the receptors is a girl aged 2 to 10 in good health and CMV-seronegative. Each CDR3 is given with its conserved first and last residue. A D gene is named only where the DNA matches it firmly.

D gene,J gene,V gene,CDR3 protein
TRBD2,TRBJ2-1,TRBV4-1,CASSRWTSGKNYNEQFF
-,TRBJ1-1,TRBV5-1,CASSLAGGGGEWAFF
-,TRBJ2-3,TRBV5-4,CASASRGATDTQYF
-,TRBJ2-1,TRBV11-2,CASTPERILNEQFF
-,TRBJ2-7,TRBV6-1,CASSDRRNPYEQYF
-,TRBJ2-5,TRBV25-1,CASSALTREDQETQYF
TRBD1,-,TRBV13,CASSLRTGSGEQYF
-,TRBJ1-3,TRBV2,CASTSIRPIFPGNTIYF
-,TRBJ2-7,TRBV5-1,CASSLLSRDEQYF
-,TRBJ2-1,TRBV2,CASSALGRYNEQFF
-,TRBJ1-2,TRBV30,CAWSVWRAGFLGDGYTF
-,TRBJ1-1,TRBV2,CASSEDTGTEAFF
TRBD1,TRBJ1-5,TRBV4-1,CASSQGNRGFQPQHF
-,TRBJ2-3,TRBV10-1,CASSEYRIGDTQYF
-,-,TRBV2,CASNAGSLYEQYF
TRBD2,TRBJ2-3,TRBV2,CASRQTGGDTQYF
TRBD2,TRBJ2-1,TRBV19,CASSTSGTSYNEQFF
TRBD1,TRBJ1-5,TRBV28,CASSLQGASQPQHF
-,TRBJ2-7,TRBV28,CASTPGGRAYEQYF
-,TRBJ2-6,TRBV2,CAGADSGANVLTF
-,TRBJ2-7,TRBV5-8,CASSSLITGHPYEQYF
TRBD2,TRBJ2-3,TRBV4-2,CASSQQTSRTDTQYF
-,TRBJ2-1,TRBV7-9,CASSPIGLYNYNEQFF
TRBD2,TRBJ2-1,TRBV10-3,CAISEPKALYGRSSYNEQFF
TRBD1,TRBJ2-7,TRBV2,CAGADRGTYEQYF
-,TRBJ2-7,TRBV6-1,CASSLLAKGTYEQYF
-,TRBJ2-7,TRBV5-6,CASSHTSDFRGKREQYF
TRBD2,TRBJ2-7,TRBV6-1,CASSDVREGLDEQYF
-,TRBJ1-5,TRBV6-6,CASSYSGQSNQPQHF
-,TRBJ1-5,TRBV5-5,CASTPLVDQPQHF
-,TRBJ1-1,TRBV9,CASSVKSYTGGHTEAFF
TRBD1,TRBJ1-2,TRBV9,CASSGTGTGYTF
TRBD1,TRBJ2-7,TRBV7-9,CASSHPDRGKAEQYF
TRBD1,TRBJ1-1,TRBV28,CASSLGTGGSAEAFF
-,TRBJ2-1,TRBV25-1,CASSKLGDYNEQFF
TRBD1,TRBJ2-7,TRBV19,CASSIGDRDSYEQYF
TRBD1,TRBJ2-4,TRBV10-3,CAISNPGQGLAKNIQYF
-,TRBJ2-3,TRBV2,CASSERAPRTDTQYF
-,TRBJ1-1,TRBV5-1,CASSLGGQGLSILNTEAFF
-,TRBJ2-7,TRBV5-1,CASSLLGGSYEQYF
TRBD2,TRBJ2-1,TRBV6-5,CASSPGLAGVEQFF
TRBD1,TRBJ1-2,TRBV5-1,CASSLGQQTFYGYTF
-,TRBJ2-7,TRBV29-1,CSVEPSDRPYEQYF
-,TRBJ1-5,TRBV6-5,CASCPGGRQGQPQHF
-,TRBJ2-7,TRBV10-3,CAICGSGCYEQYF
TRBD1,TRBJ1-6,TRBV5-1,CASSSTGEYNSPLHF
-,TRBJ2-1,TRBV2,CASSAGSEQFF
-,TRBJ2-7,TRBV10-2,CASSEFPRGRTYEQYF
-,TRBJ2-2,TRBV6-4,CASSDSPGGASGELFF
-,TRBJ2-3,TRBV7-9,CASSLTRTFSTDTQYF
-,TRBJ2-3,TRBV7-2,CASSRRGGWGTDTQYF
-,TRBJ1-1,TRBV7-9,CASSTLNTEAFF
-,TRBJ2-7,TRBV7-2,CASRRLASSSYEQYF